The 21 T cell receptor beta chains reported below all come from one sample, sequenced in a study of blood T cells in healthy people across ages. A J-beta primer mix and a sample-barcoded 5' primer were used in a second PCR of roughly 6 to 12 cycles. TCRdb reprocessed the 5' RACE reads via MiXCR and lists one record per CDR3 protein. Altogether about 1,500,000 distinct CDR3 sequences are present, around two fifths being singletons, with the ten largest covering 6.5% to 10%. Sequencing used blood. The receptors were sampled from a woman between 18 and 30 years old in good health.

This clonotype was recorded at least ten times. CDR3 region: CSADHGGVTTIDGYTF. For the CDR3, the DNA is TGCAGTGCCGACCACGGGGGGGTTACGACGATTGATGGCTACACCTTC. The J gene is TRBJ1-2, the V gene TRBV20-1, with a possible D match to TRBD1 (5 bases). The V gene's germline CDR1 is DFQATT and CDR2 SNEGSKA (reference sequence). This CDR3 spans 16 amino acids. Trimming pared 6 bases from V and 6 bases from J, leaving 26 bases between.

The chain has TRBV12-3 or TRBV12-4 and TRBJ2-1; the match to TRBD2 covers 7 bases. With V trimmed by 5 bases and J by 5 bases, 9 bases remained unmatched. This CDR3 spans 15 amino acids. CDR3 nucleotides: TGTGCCAGCAGTCGCGGGAGCCTCGGCAACAATGAGCAGTTCTTC. Protein product: CASSRGSLGNNEQFF.

J is TRBJ2-1 and V is TRBV29-1; D possibly matches TRBD1 or TRBD2 (5 bases each). Trimming removed 7 bases from V and 8 bases from J, with 21 bases in between. The CDR3 covers 14 residues. Germline V gene lookup returns CDR1 SQVTM and CDR2 ANQGSEA. CDR3 DNA: TGCAGCGCCCCGGGACGGATAACACGCGATGAGCAGTTCTTC. It translates to CSAPGRITRDEQFF.

The genes are TRBV27 and TRBJ1-4; a weak D match, TRBD1 (5 bases). The CDR3 runs 16 residues. Trimming left V 7 bases short and J 5 bases short, with 20 bases between. Germline V gives CDR1 MNHEY, CDR2 SMNVEV (reference sequence). The CDR3 protein is CASTTFSGTRNEKLFF. For the CDR3, the DNA is TGTGCCAGCACCACTTTTTCGGGGACCAGAAATGAAAAACTGTTTTTT. The variable domain in full, completed from reference TRBV27 and TRBJ1-4, reads EAQVTQNPRYLITVTGKKLTVTCSQNMNHEYMSWYRQDPGLGLRQIYYSMNVEVTDKGDVPEGYKVSRKEKRNFPLILESPSPNQTSLYFCASTTFSGTRNEKLFFGSGTQLSVL.

V usage is TRBV2 and J usage is TRBJ2-3; perhaps TRBD2 as D (5 bases). Looked up from germline, CDR1 is SNHLY and CDR2 is FYNNEI. This CDR3 comprises 14 residues. V shed 5 bases and J shed 6 bases, with 15 bases lying between them. CDR3 protein: CASSPRTREDTQYF. CDR3 sequence (DNA): TGTGCCAGCAGTCCCCGCACTAGGGAGGATACGCAGTATTTT.

This sequence joins TRBV29-1 and TRBJ2-6; D call uncertain. Deletions cut 7 bases from V and 2 bases from J, with 9 bases between. The CDR3 is made up of 13 amino acids. CDR1 is SQVTM and CDR2 is ANQGSEA in the germline V gene. CDR3 sequence: CSALSAGANVLTF. The CDR3 nucleotides read TGCAGCGCCTTAAGTGCTGGGGCCAACGTCCTGACTTTC.

The chain joins TRBV7-3 to TRBJ2-4; no clear D. The J call may be mistaken, given a closer DNA end match to TRBJ2-5. The CDR3 length is 12 residues. Germline V gives CDR1 SGHTA, CDR2 FQGTGA. The CDR3 DNA follows: TGTGCTAAGCTTAACCGCCATGAGACCCAGTACTTC. It codes for CAKLNRHETQYF.

The chain combines TRBV3-1 with TRBJ2-7; D is ambiguous. With 0 bases removed from V and 2 bases from J, the gap between germline ends came to 8 bases. This CDR3 is built from 14 residues. Looked up from germline, CDR1 is LGHDT and CDR2 is YNNKEL (reference sequence). CDR3 in amino acids: CASSQDPQTYEQYF. The CDR3 DNA is TGTGCCAGCAGCCAAGATCCCCAGACCTACGAGCAGTACTTC.

This clonotype came up once. The gene calls are TRBV3-1 and TRBJ1-2; no firm D call. V was cut by 4 bases and J by 10 bases, with 10 bases left in between. Germline lookup yields CDR1 LGHDT and CDR2 YNNKEL (reference sequence). The length of the CDR3 is 11 residues. Written as DNA, the CDR3 is TGTGCCAGCAGCCGGTCCGTCGACTACACCTTC. Translation: CASSRSVDYTF.

The J gene is TRBJ2-1, the V gene TRBV9; TRBD1 agrees at 7 bases. The CDR3 extends over 14 amino acids. The V gene end was trimmed by 3 bases and the J gene end by 7 bases; junction bases not matched to a gene: 7. Germline lookup yields CDR1 SGDLS and CDR2 YYNGEE. The CDR3 is CASSGGPRGNEQFF. The CDR3 DNA reads as TGTGCCAGCAGCGGTGGACCCAGGGGGAATGAGCAGTTCTTC.

The chain is built from TRBV6-5 and TRBJ1-6, with TRBD1 as a possible D gene (5 bases). V lost 5 bases, J lost 9 bases, and 17 bases lay in between. In germline, CDR1 is MNHEY, CDR2 SVGAGI. This CDR3 spans 15 amino acids. The CDR3 nucleotides are TGTGCCAGCAGTCCTGGGGCGCAAAAGGGTTCACCCCTCCACTTT. Translating gives CASSPGAQKGSPLHF.

The chain joins TRBV5-6 to TRBJ1-2; D is unresolved. The CDR3 is 14 residues long. Per the germline V gene, CDR1 is SGHDT and CDR2 is YYEEEE. The V end was cut by 0 bases, the J end by 2 bases, with 8 bases between. CDR3 amino acids: CASSLDDVNYGYTF. The DNA of the CDR3 is TGTGCCAGCAGCTTGGATGACGTAAACTATGGCTACACCTTC.

This clonotype was seen a handful of times. V and J are TRBV7-9 and TRBJ1-2; D uncertain. V lost 1 base to trimming and J lost 2 bases, with 8 bases between them. This CDR3 region has 14 residues. Looked up from germline, CDR1 is SEHNR and CDR2 is FQNEAQ (reference sequence). The CDR3 sequence is CASSLELLNYGYTF. The CDR3 region has the DNA TGTGCCAGCAGCTTAGAGCTCTTAAACTATGGCTACACCTTC.

This sequence joins TRBV14 and TRBJ2-7; perhaps TRBD1 as D (5 bases). CDR1 is SGHDN, CDR2 FVKESK, per germline. V was shortened by 0 bases and J by 3 bases, with 18 bases between the two germline ends. CDR3 length equals 17 residues. The chain's CDR3 is CASSQDSIRVRGYEQYF. CDR3 bases: TGTGCCAGCAGCCAAGATTCTATCAGGGTAAGAGGCTACGAGCAGTACTTC.

V usage is TRBV19 and J usage is TRBJ2-3, with 10 bases identical to TRBD2. CDR1 and CDR2 from the germline V gene are LNHDA and SQIVND (reference sequence). The ends lost 6 bases at V and 1 base at J; junction bases unmatched: 4. CDR3 length equals 15 residues. CDR3 loop: CASRSGLARTDTQYF. Written as DNA, the CDR3 is TGTGCCAGTAGGTCGGGACTAGCGCGCACAGATACGCAGTATTTT.

The chain combines TRBV27 with TRBJ1-5; a possible D gene is TRBD1 (5 bases). CDR3 size: 15 residues. Per the germline V gene, CDR1 is MNHEY and CDR2 is SMNVEV (reference sequence). V lost 0 bases and J lost 4, with 10 bases in between. CDR3 region: CASSLSGRFNQPQHF. Written as DNA, the CDR3 is TGTGCCAGCAGTTTATCGGGACGGTTTAATCAGCCCCAGCATTTT.

This clonotype was found a few times. In DNA form, the CDR3 reads TGCAGTGCTAGGGAAGTCATCGCAGATACGCAGTATTTT. Translated: CSAREVIADTQYF. J is TRBJ2-3 and V is TRBV20-1, with D unresolved. Germline loops: CDR1 DFQATT, CDR2 SNEGSKA (reference sequence). The CDR3 is made up of 13 amino acids. The V gene lost 3 bases and the J gene lost 4 bases, with 11 bases spanning the gap.

This chain connects TRBV6-5 to TRBJ2-1, with a tentative D call TRBD2 (5 bases). CDR1 and CDR2 from the germline V gene are MNHEY and SVGAGI. This CDR3 contains 16 residues. V gave up 6 bases and J gave up 3 bases, with 18 bases separating them. The CDR3 is CASSRRAGLLYNEQFF. CDR3 bases: TGTGCCAGCAGCCGACGGGCGGGTCTCCTCTACAATGAGCAGTTCTTC.

The CDR3 bases are TGCGCCAGCAGGCCGGGGTTGTACAATGAGCAGTTCTTC. Amino acid sequence: CASRPGLYNEQFF. The chain couples TRBV4-1 to TRBJ2-1, with D maybe TRBD2 (5 bases). The germline V gene encodes CDR1 MGHRA and CDR2 YSYEKL. V shed 6 bases and J shed 4 bases, with 10 bases lying between them. There are 13 residues in the CDR3.

This chain links TRBV18 with TRBJ2-5; a possible D gene is TRBD2 (5 bases). The germline gives CDR1 KGHSH, CDR2 LQKENI. The V end was cut by 5 bases, the J end by 2 bases, with 15 bases between. The CDR3 runs to 15 residues. CDR3 nucleotides: TGTGCCAGCTCATGGCGACGGACTTTACAAGAGACCCAGTACTTC. Its protein is CASSWRRTLQETQYF. Drawing the rest from reference TRBV18 and TRBJ2-5, the complete variable domain is NAGVMQNPRHLVRRRGQEARLRCSPMKGHSHVYWYRQLPEEGLKFMVYLQKENIIDESGMPKERFSAEFPKEGPSILRIQQVVRGDSAAYFCASSWRRTLQETQYFGPGTRLLVL.

The J gene is TRBJ1-2, the V gene TRBV28; 9 positions match TRBD1. There are 16 residues in the CDR3. Germline V CDR1 and CDR2: MDHEN, SYDVKM. V trimming: 3 bases; J trimming: 7 bases; junction bases outside the gene matches: 12. CDR3 coding DNA: TGTGCCAGCAGTTTCGAGACAGGGGGTATTCGGCTTGGCTACACCTTC. Encoded protein: CASSFETGGIRLGYTF.